These 15 T cell receptor beta chains originate from one sample sequenced in a study of regulatory T cells in long-lasting Graves disease. Sample time point: persistent/refractory GD, antithyroid drugs over 5 years with positive TRAb. Researchers made the TCR library from RNA that was extracted from PBMCs. Building of the TCR beta libraries involved iRepertoire HTBI primers and Arm-PCR of CDR3 regions. TCRdb recomputed calls from the multiplex PCR reads with MiXCR, one row per CDR3 protein. The profile shows roughly 500,000 distinct CDR3 sequences, 22% of them singletons. This specimen consisted of peripheral blood mononuclear cells (PBMCs), obtained when the disease was refractory, from a patient treated with antithyroid drugs. The receptor set was obtained from a female donor with Graves disease.

This clonotype came up many times. The V call is TRBV6-1, the J call TRBJ2-5; D is possibly TRBD2 (5 bases). Germline-derived CDR1 and CDR2 are MNHNS and SASEGT. Deletions cut 8 bases from V and 4 bases from J, with 11 bases between. The CDR3 consists of 12 residues. This chain's CDR3 is CASCGSRETQYF. The CDR3, as DNA: TGTGCCAGCTGCGGGTCGCGAGAGACCCAGTACTTC.

This clonotype was observed many times. V and J are TRBV6-1 and TRBJ2-7; 9 positions agree with TRBD1. Germline V gene sequence: CDR1 MNHNS, CDR2 SASEGT. Unmatched junction bases numbered 10, after V lost 8 bases and J lost 5 bases. This CDR3 region has 14 residues. CDR3 in amino acids: CASVNRDRVHEQYF. As DNA, the CDR3 is TGTGCCAGCGTCAACCGGGACAGGGTCCACGAGCAGTACTTC.

This chain uses TRBV5-1 with TRBJ2-1, with D uncertain. CDR1 is SGHRS and CDR2 is YFSETQ in the germline V gene. V was cut by 5 bases and J by 3 bases, with 15 bases left in between. CDR3 size: 15 residues. The CDR3 nucleotides read TGCGCCAGCAGTCCGACATCCGACTTCTACAATGAGCAGTTCTTC. It yields the protein CASSPTSDFYNEQFF.

This clonotype was seen ten or more times. The V gene is TRBV7-3, the J gene TRBJ2-4; D possibly uses TRBD1 or TRBD2 (6 bases each). The CDR3 has 14 amino acids. CDR1 and CDR2 from the germline V gene are SGHTA and FQGTGA. V lost 2 bases and J lost 6, with 11 bases in between. The CDR3 sequence is CASSLPGAGNIQYF. The DNA for the CDR3 is TGTGCCAGCAGCTTACCGGGGGCGGGAAACATTCAGTACTTC.

To note about this clonotype: A much larger clone differs from this one at a single base, so this may be a read error. The chain carries TRBV10-3 and TRBJ1-5; possible D gene TRBD1, 6 bases. V was pared by 10 bases and J by 3 bases, with 13 bases between. The V gene's germline CDR1 is ENHRY and CDR2 SYGVKD. The CDR3 loop spans 13 amino acids. The CDR3 loop reads CATKDRNNQPQHF. In DNA form, the CDR3 reads TGTGCCACGAAGGACAGAAACAATCAGCCCCAGCATTTT.

This clonotype was detected only a few times. The rearrangement joins TRBV30 to TRBJ2-1; 8 bases align to TRBD2. This CDR3 comprises 11 residues. V dropped 5 bases and J dropped 8; count of bases not matched to a gene: 2. Germline V gene data show CDR1 as GTSNPN and CDR2 as SVGIG (reference sequence). The CDR3 DNA is TGTGCCTGGGGACTAGCCCATGAGCAGTTCTTC. It translates to CAWGLAHEQFF.

At least ten counts were recorded for this clonotype. This sequence joins TRBV2 and TRBJ1-1; perhaps TRBD1 as D (5 bases). The CDR3 covers 13 residues. The germline V gene encodes CDR1 SNHLY and CDR2 FYNNEI. With 6 bases removed from V and 2 bases from J, the gap between germline ends came to 10 bases. CDR3 protein: CASRQDFNTEAFF. DNA for the CDR3: TGTGCCAGCAGACAGGATTTCAACACTGAAGCTTTCTTT.

This clonotype was seen many times. This sequence joins TRBV7-3 and TRBJ2-7, with 9 bases identical to TRBD2. V was pared by 3 bases and J by 2 bases, with 8 bases of the junction left unmatched. CDR1 is SGHTA and CDR2 is FQGTGA in the germline V gene. The CDR3 is 16 residues long. The CDR3 DNA follows: TGTGCCAGCAGCTTGGCTAGCGGGACCTCCACCTACGAGCAGTACTTC. Protein product: CASSLASGTSTYEQYF.

This clonotype was recorded at least ten times. The V and J genes are TRBV6-5 and TRBJ1-1, with a possible D match to TRBD1 (5 bases). The germline gives CDR1 MNHEY, CDR2 SVGAGI. CDR3 length: 16 residues. Trimming stripped 2 bases from V and 0 bases from J, with 13 bases between. CDR3 in DNA: TGTGCCAGCAGTTACGAACGGACAACTATGAACACTGAAGCTTTCTTT. This codes for CASSYERTTMNTEAFF.

This clonotype has at least ten counts. The gene calls are TRBV5-5 and TRBJ1-2; the D is unclear. Germline-derived CDR1 and CDR2 are SGHKS and YYEKEE (reference sequence). The CDR3 spans 12 residues. V shed 3 bases and J shed 8 bases, with 11 bases lying between them. CDR3 loop: CASSWHGEGYTF. Written as DNA, the CDR3 is TGTGCCAGCAGCTGGCACGGCGAGGGCTACACCTTC.

This clonotype was detected a few times. The J gene is TRBJ1-3, the V gene TRBV6-1; D is undetermined. The CDR3 extends over 16 amino acids. Trimming stripped 5 bases from V and 0 bases from J, with 14 bases between. The V gene's germline CDR1 is MNHNS and CDR2 SASEGT. The DNA for the CDR3 is TGTGCCAGCAGTCGTTATTTGGCTAGCTCTGGAAACACCATATATTTT. This translates into CASSRYLASSGNTIYF.

This clonotype was seen a handful of times. The rearrangement uses TRBV7-9 and TRBJ2-7, with a possible D match to TRBD1 (5 bases). Germline lookup yields CDR1 SEHNR and CDR2 FQNEAQ (reference sequence). This CDR3 comprises 12 residues. The V and J ends lost 5 bases and 7 bases respectively, with 12 bases between them. The CDR3 reads CASSTYQGEQYF. The CDR3 nucleotides read TGTGCCAGCAGCACTTATCAGGGAGAGCAGTACTTC.

The chain joins TRBV7-9 to TRBJ1-5; D not certain. The CDR3 is 14 amino acids. V was cut by 1 base and J by 3 bases, with 7 bases left in between. Germline assignment: CDR1 SEHNR and CDR2 FQNEAQ (reference sequence). The CDR3 is CASSLVGNNQPQHF. The CDR3 nucleotides read TGTGCCAGCAGCTTAGTCGGTAACAATCAGCCCCAGCATTTT.

In this sample, this clonotype turned up a few times. This sequence joins TRBV11-3 and TRBJ2-7; D is perhaps TRBD2 (5 bases). V shed 5 bases and J shed 2 bases, with 16 bases lying between them. This CDR3 has 15 amino acids. Per the germline V gene, CDR1 is SGHNT and CDR2 is YENEEA. This CDR3 reads CASSRLSPRAYEQYF. CDR3 DNA sequence: TGTGCCAGCAGCAGATTATCTCCGAGGGCCTACGAGCAGTACTTC. The whole variable domain, remainder taken from reference TRBV11-3 and TRBJ2-7, is EAGVVQSPRYKIIEKKQPVAFWCNPISGHNTLYWYLQNLGQGPELLIRYENEEAVDDSQLPKDRFSAERLKGVDSTLKIQPAELGDSAVYLCASSRLSPRAYEQYFGPGTRLTVT.

This sequence joins TRBV7-2 and TRBJ1-1; 7 nucleotides align to TRBD1. From germline, CDR1 is SGHTA and CDR2 FQGNSA. V gave up 2 bases and J gave up 4 bases; unmatched junction bases: 13. There are 17 residues in the CDR3. The CDR3, as DNA: TGTGCCAGCAGCTTACAAGGGGGCGGCAGATTAGGCACTGAAGCTTTCTTT. It is translated as CASSLQGGGRLGTEAFF. Using reference TRBV7-2 and TRBJ1-1 for the parts outside the CDR3, the full variable domain is GAGVSQSPSNKVTEKGKDVELRCDPISGHTALYWYRQSLGQGLEFLIYFQGNSAPDKSGLPSDRFSAERTGGSVSTLTIQRTQQEDSAVYLCASSLQGGGRLGTEAFFGQGTRLTVV.